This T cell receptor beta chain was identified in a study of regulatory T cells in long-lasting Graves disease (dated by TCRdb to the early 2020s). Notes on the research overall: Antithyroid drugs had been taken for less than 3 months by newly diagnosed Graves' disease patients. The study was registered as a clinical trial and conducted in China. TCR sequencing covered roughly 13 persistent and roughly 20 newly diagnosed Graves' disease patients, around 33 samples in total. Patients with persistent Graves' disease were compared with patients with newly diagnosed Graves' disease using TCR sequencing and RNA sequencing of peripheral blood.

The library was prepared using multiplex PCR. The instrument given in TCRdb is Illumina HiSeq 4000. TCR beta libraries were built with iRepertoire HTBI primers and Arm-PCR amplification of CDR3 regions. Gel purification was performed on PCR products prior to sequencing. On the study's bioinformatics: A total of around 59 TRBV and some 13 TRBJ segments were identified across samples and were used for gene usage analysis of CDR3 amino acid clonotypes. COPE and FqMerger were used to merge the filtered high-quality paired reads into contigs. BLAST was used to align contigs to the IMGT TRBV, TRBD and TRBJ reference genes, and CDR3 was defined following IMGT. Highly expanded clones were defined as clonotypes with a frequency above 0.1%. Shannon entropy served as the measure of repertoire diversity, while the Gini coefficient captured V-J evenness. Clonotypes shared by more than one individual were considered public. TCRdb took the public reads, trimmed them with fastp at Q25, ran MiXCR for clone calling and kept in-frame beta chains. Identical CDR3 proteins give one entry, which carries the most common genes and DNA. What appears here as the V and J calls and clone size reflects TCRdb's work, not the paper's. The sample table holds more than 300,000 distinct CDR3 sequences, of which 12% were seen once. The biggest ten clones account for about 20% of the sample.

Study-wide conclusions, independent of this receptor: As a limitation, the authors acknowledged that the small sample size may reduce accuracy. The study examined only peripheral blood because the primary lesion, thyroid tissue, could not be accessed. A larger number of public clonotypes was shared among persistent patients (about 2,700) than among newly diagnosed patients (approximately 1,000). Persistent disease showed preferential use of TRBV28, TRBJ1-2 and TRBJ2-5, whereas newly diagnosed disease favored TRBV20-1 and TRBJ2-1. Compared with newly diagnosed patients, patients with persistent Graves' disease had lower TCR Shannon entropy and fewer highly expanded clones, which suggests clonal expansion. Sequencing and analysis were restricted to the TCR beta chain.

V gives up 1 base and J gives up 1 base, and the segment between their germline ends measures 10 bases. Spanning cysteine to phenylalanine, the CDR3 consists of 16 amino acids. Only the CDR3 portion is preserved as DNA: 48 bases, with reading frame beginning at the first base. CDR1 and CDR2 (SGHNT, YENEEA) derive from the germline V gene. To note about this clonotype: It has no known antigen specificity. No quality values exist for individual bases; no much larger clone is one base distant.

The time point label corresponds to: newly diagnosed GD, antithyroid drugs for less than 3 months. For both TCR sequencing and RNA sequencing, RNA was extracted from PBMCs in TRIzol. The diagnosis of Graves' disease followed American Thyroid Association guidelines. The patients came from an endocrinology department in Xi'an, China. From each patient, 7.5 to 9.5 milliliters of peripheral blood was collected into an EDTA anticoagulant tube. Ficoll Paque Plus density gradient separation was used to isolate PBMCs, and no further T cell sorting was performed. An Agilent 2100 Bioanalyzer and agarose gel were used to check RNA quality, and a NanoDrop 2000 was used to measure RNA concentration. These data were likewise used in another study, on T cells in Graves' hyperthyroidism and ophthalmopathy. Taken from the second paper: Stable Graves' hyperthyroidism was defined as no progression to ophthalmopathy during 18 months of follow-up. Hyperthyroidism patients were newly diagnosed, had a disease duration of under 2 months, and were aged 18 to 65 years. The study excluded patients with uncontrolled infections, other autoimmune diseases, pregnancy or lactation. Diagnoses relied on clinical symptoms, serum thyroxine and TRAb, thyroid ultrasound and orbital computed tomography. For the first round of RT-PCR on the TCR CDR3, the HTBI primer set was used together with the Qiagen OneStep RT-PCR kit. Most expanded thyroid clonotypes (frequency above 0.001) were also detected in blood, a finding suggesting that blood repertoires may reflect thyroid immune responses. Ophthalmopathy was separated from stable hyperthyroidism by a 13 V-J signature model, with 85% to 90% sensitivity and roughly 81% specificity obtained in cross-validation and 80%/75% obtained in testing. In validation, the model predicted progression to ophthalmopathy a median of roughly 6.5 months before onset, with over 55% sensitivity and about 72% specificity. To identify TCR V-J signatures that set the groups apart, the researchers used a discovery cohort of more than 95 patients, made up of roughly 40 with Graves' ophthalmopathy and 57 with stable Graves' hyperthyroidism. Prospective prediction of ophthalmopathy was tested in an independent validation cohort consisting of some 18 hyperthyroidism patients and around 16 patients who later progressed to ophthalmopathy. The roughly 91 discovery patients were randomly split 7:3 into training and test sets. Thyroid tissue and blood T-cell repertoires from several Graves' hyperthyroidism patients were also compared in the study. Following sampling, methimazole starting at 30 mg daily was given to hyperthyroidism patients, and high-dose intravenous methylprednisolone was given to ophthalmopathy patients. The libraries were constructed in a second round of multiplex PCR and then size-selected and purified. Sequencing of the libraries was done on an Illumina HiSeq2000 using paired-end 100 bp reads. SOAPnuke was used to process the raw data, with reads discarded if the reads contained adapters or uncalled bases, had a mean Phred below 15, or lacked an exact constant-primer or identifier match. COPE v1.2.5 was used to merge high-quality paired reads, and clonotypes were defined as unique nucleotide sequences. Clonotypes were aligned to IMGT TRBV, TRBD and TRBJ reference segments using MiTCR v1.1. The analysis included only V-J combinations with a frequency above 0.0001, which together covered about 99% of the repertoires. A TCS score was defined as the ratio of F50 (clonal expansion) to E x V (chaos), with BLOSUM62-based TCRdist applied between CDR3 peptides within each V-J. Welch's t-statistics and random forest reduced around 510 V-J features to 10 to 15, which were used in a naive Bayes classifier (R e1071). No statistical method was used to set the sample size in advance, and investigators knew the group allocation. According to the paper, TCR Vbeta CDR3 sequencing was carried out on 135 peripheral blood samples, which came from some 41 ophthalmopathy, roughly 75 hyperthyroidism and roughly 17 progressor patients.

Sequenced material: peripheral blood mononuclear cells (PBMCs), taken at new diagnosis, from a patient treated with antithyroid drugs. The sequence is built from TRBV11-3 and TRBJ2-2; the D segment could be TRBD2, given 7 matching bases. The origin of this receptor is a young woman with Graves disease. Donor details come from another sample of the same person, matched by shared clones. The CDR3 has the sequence CASSLGGGRNTGELFF. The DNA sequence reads TGTGCCAGCAGCTTAGGGGGGGGCCGGAACACCGGGGAGCTGTTTTTT.